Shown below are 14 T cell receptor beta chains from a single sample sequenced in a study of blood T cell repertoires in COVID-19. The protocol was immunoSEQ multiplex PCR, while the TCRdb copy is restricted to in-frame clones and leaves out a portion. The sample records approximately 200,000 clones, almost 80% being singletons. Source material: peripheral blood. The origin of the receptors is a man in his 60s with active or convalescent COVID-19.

The CDR3 nucleotides are TGTGCCAGCAGCCCGGGACAGTACACCTACGAGCAGTACTTC. Its translation is CASSPGQYTYEQYF. The genes are TRBV7-2 and TRBJ2-7, with 7 positions matching TRBD1. J gave up 2 bases and V 5 bases, and 6 bases lay outside the gene matches. The germline V gene has CDR1 SGHTA and CDR2 FQGNSA. The CDR3 runs 14 residues. Filled out from reference TRBV7-2 and TRBJ2-7, the complete variable domain reads GAGVSQSPSNKVTEKGKDVELRCDPISGHTALYWYRQSLGQGLEFLIYFQGNSAPDKSGLPSDRFSAERTGGSVSTLTIQRTQQEDSAVYLCASSPGQYTYEQYFGPGTRLTVT.

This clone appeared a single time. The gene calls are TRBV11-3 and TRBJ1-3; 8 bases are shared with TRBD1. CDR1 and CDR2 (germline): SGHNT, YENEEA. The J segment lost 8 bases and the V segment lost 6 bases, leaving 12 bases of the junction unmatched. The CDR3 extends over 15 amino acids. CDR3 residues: CASRPLDRAWDTIYF. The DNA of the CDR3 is TGTGCCAGCAGACCCTTGGACAGGGCTTGGGACACCATATATTTT.

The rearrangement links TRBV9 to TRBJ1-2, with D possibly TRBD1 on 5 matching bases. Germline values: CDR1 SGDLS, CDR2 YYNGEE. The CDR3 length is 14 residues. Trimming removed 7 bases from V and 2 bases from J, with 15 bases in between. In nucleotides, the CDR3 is TGTGCCAGCCAAGGGTTGGGGGGAAACTATGGCTACACCTTC. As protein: CASQGLGGNYGYTF.

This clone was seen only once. The CDR3 DNA sequence: TGTGCCAGCAGTGAAGGGGCGGGTCGGGCAGATAAACATTTT. It specifies CASSEGAGRADKHF. This rearrangement joins TRBV6-1 to TRBJ1-5; D unclear. Trimming took 1 base from V and 16 from J, leaving 20 bases between them. The CDR3 loop spans 14 amino acids. CDR1 and CDR2 from the germline V gene are MNHNS and SASEGT.

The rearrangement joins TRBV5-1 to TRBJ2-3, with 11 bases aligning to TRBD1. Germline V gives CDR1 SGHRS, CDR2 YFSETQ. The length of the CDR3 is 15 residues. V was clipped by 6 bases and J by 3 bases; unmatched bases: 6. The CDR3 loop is CASTPRDRGTDTQYF. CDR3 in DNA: TGCGCCAGCACCCCCAGGGACAGGGGGACAGATACGCAGTATTTT.

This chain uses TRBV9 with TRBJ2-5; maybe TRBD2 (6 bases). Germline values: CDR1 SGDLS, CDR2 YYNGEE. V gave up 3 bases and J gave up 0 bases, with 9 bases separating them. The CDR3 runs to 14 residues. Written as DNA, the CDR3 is TGTGCCAGCAGCGCGTTAGCGGACCAAGAGACCCAGTACTTC. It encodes CASSALADQETQYF.

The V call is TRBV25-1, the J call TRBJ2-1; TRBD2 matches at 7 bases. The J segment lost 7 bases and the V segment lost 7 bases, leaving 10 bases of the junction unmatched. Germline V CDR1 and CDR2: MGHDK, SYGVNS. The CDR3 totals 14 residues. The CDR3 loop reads CASTASGGFNEQFF. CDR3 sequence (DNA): TGTGCCAGCACTGCTAGCGGAGGGTTTAATGAGCAGTTCTTC.

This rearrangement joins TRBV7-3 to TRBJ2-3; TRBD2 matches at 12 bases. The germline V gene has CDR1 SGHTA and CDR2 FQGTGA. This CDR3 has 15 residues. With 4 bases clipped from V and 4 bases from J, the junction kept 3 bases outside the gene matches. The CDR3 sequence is CASSSASGRADTQYF. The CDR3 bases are TGTGCCAGCAGCTCAGCTAGCGGGAGGGCAGATACGCAGTATTTT. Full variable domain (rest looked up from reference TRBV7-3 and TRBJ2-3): GAGVSQTPSNKVTEKGKYVELRCDPISGHTALYWYRQSLGQGPEFLIYFQGTGAADDSGLPNDRFFAVRPEGSVSTLKIQRTERGDSAVYLCASSSASGRADTQYFGPGTRLTVL.

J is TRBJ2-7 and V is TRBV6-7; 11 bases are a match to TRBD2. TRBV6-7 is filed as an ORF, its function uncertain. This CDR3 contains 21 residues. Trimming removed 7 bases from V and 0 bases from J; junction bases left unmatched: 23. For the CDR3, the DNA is TGTGCCAGCACCCCGGGCGGGCCCCTGGGACTAGCGGAGGATCTCTCCTACGAGCAGTACTTC. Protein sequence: CASTPGGPLGLAEDLSYEQYF.

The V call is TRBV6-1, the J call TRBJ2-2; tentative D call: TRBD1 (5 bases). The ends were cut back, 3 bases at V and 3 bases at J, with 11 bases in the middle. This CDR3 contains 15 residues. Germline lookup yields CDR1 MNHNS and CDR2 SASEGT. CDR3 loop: CASSDQGRYTGELFF. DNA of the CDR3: TGTGCCAGCAGTGACCAGGGTCGCTACACCGGGGAGCTGTTTTTT.

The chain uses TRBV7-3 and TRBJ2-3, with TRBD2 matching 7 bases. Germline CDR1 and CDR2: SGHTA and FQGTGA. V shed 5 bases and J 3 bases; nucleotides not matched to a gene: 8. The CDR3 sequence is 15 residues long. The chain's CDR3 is CASSPRRGGTDTQYF. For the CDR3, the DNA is TGTGCCAGCAGCCCTAGAAGGGGAGGGACAGATACGCAGTATTTT.

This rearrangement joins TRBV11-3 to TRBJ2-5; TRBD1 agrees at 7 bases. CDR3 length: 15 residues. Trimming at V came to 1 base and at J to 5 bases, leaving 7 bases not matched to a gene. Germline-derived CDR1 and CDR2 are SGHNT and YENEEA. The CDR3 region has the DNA TGTGCCAGCAGCTTAGGTGGGACAGACGGCGAGACCCAGTACTTC. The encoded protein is CASSLGGTDGETQYF.

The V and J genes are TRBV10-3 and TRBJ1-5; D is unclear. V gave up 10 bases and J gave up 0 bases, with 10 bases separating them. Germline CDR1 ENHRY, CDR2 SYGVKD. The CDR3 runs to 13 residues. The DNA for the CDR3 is TGTGCCACGCAGGTAAATAGCAATCAGCCCCAGCATTTT. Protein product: CATQVNSNQPQHF.

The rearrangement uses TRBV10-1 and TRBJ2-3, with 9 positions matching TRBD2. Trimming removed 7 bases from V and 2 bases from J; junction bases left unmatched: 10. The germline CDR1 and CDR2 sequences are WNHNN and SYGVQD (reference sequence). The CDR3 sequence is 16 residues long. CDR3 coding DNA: TGCGCCAGCACACCCTGGGCTAGCGGGGCCACAGATACGCAGTATTTT. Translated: CASTPWASGATDTQYF.